This is a list of T cell receptor beta chains from one sample in a study of blood T cell repertoires in COVID-19. Generated by immunoSEQ multiplex PCR, the TCRdb table keeps only in-frame clones and is missing some. The table includes approximately 180,000 clones, 76% detected once. Sequencing was carried out using PBMCs or T cells enriched from blood (not recorded which). The receptor source for this set is a woman in her forties or fifties with acute COVID-19. CDR3s include the opening cysteine and the closing phenylalanine or tryptophan. A D gene is named only where the DNA matches it firmly. Not every row has a clone size; where given, it reads once, few, many or a size class.

cdr3_length j_call clone_size d_call v_call cdr3_nt cdr3_aa
14 TRBJ1-5 NA TRBD1 TRBV3-1/TRBV3-2 TGTGCCAGCGGACAGGGTTATAGCAATCAGCCCCAGCATTTT CASGQGYSNQPQHF
13 TRBJ1-1 NA NA TRBV18 TGTGCCAGCTCACGGCGCGGAGACACTGAAGCTTTCTTT CASSRRGDTEAFF
12 TRBJ1-2 once NA TRBV30 TGTGCCTGGAGTGTAGCCGAGGGCGGCTACACCTTC CAWSVAEGGYTF
14 TRBJ1-1 NA TRBD1 TRBV6-5 TGTGCCAGCAGTTACGACAGGGGGGGGACTGAAGCTTTCTTT CASSYDRGGTEAFF
12 TRBJ1-3 few NA TRBV28 TGTGCCAGCGCGGGAGAAGGAAACACCATATATTTT CASAGEGNTIYF
15 TRBJ1-4 NA NA TRBV28 TGTGCCAGCAGTTCCCGACAAGCAACTAATGAAAAACTGTTTTTT CASSSRQATNEKLFF
12 TRBJ2-5 NA NA TRBV2 TGTGCCAGCAGTGTCAGGGGAGAGACCCAGTACTTC CASSVRGETQYF
16 TRBJ1-3 NA TRBD1 TRBV7-2 TGTGCCAGCAGCTCCCCGGACAGGGGGCTAGGAAACACCATATATTTT CASSSPDRGLGNTIYF
13 TRBJ1-2 NA NA TRBV29-1 TGCAGCGTCGCCAAGACAGTTAACTATGGCTACACCTTC CSVAKTVNYGYTF
15 TRBJ2-2 NA TRBD2 TRBV6-5 TGTGCCAGCAGCCCGGGACTAGGTTTTACCGGGGAGCTGTTTTTT CASSPGLGFTGELFF
12 TRBJ1-6 few NA TRBV2 TGTGCCAGCAGCATAGGGGTTTCACCCCTCCACTTT CASSIGVSPLHF
15 TRBJ1-6 NA TRBD1 TRBV9 TGTGCCAGCAGCCTTCCGGGACAGGGACATTCACCCCTCCACTTT CASSLPGQGHSPLHF
13 TRBJ1-6 once NA TRBV6-5 TGTGCCAGCAGTTACACATATAATTCACCCCTCCACTTT CASSYTYNSPLHF
14 TRBJ1-5 NA TRBD1 TRBV9 TGTGCCAGCAGCCGGGACAGAAGCAATCAGCCCCAGCATTTT CASSRDRSNQPQHF
13 TRBJ2-5 once NA TRBV10-1 TGCGCCAGCAGTGAGTCAAGGGGAGAGACCCAGTACTTC CASSESRGETQYF
17 TRBJ1-4 NA TRBD1 TRBV28 TGTGCCAGCAGTCATACAGGGGGCTCGGCAACTAATGAAAAACTGTTTTTT CASSHTGGSATNEKLFF
17 TRBJ2-3 NA TRBD2 TRBV9 TGTGCCAGCAGCGTCAGGCTAGCGGGGTTTAGCACAGATACGCAGTATTTT CASSVRLAGFSTDTQYF
16 TRBJ1-2 NA TRBD1 TRBV19 TGTGCCAGTAGTATTACCGGGACAGGGGGCCTCCGTGGCTACACCTTC CASSITGTGGLRGYTF
13 TRBJ2-5 NA NA TRBV21-1 TGTGCCAGCAGCAGACTAGCAAGGGAGACCCAGTACTTC CASSRLARETQYF
14 TRBJ1-2 NA NA TRBV7-9 TGTGCCAGTTGGAGCGGGACGGGGTTCGTTGGCTACACCTTC CASWSGTGFVGYTF
14 TRBJ1-2 NA NA TRBV3-1/TRBV3-2 TGTGCCAGCAGCCAAGACAGGGGAAACTATGGCTACACCTTC CASSQDRGNYGYTF
12 TRBJ1-2 NA NA TRBV18 TGTGCCAGCTCACCGCCCGGAGGAGGCTACACCTTC CASSPPGGGYTF
15 TRBJ2-2 NA NA TRBV5-4 TGTGCCAGCTCCCGGGACATTGCGAACACCGGGGAGCTGTTTTTT CASSRDIANTGELFF
17 TRBJ2-5 NA TRBD2 TRBV7-7 TGTGCTAGCAGCCTTTTGACTAGCGGGGGGGCTGGTGAGACCCAGTACTTC CASSLLTSGGAGETQYF
15 TRBJ1-5 once NA TRBV2 TGTGCCAGCAGGGACCCCGGGAGGGGCAATCAGCCCCAGCATTTT CASRDPGRGNQPQHF
17 TRBJ2-3 NA TRBD2 TRBV5-1 TGCGCCAGCAGCTTTGTCCTGACTAGCGGTGGCACAGATACGCAGTATTTT CASSFVLTSGGTDTQYF
14 TRBJ1-2 once NA TRBV7-2 TGTGCCAGCAGCTTAGAGGGGCTTAACTATGGCTACACCTTC CASSLEGLNYGYTF
15 TRBJ2-1 NA NA TRBV7-2 TGTGCCAGCAGCTTAAACTCCGGCTCCTACAATGAGCAGTTCTTC CASSLNSGSYNEQFF
17 TRBJ2-2 NA NA TRBV18 TGTGCCAGCTCACCTAAAGGAGGGCGCGGGGTGACCGGGGAGCTGTTTTTT CASSPKGGRGVTGELFF
17 TRBJ2-6 once TRBD1 TRBV3-1/TRBV3-2 TGTGCCAGCAGCCCGACAGGGCCCGTCATAAGAACCAACGTCCTGACTTTC CASSPTGPVIRTNVLTF
15 TRBJ1-2 NA TRBD1 TRBV5-1 TGCGCCAGCAGCCCTGGGACAGGGGGCGCCTATGGCTACACCTTC CASSPGTGGAYGYTF
14 TRBJ1-5 NA TRBD1 TRBV6-5 TGTGCCAGCAGTACAGGGGGCTGGGGTCAGCCCCAGCATTTT CASSTGGWGQPQHF
14 TRBJ1-1 NA TRBD1 TRBV6-5 TGTGCCAGCGCCCCGGACAGGGGGGTAACTGAAGCTTTCTTT CASAPDRGVTEAFF
12 TRBJ2-5 NA NA TRBV7-9 TGTGCCAGCAGCTCAGAGACAGGACCTGAATACTTC CASSSETGPEYF
14 TRBJ1-1 NA NA TRBV5-4 TGTGCCAGCACCACACAGGGCCAGGGCACTGAAGCTTTCTTT CASTTQGQGTEAFF
19 TRBJ2-5 NA TRBD2 TRBV3-1/TRBV3-2 TGTGCCAGCAGCCAAGATCTCAGGACTAGCGGGGCCCCCCAAGAGACCCAGTACTTC CASSQDLRTSGAPQETQYF
16 TRBJ1-1 NA TRBD1 TRBV18 TGTGCCAGCTCACCACTCTATACAGGGGAGAACACTGAAGCTTTCTTT CASSPLYTGENTEAFF
14 TRBJ1-3 NA TRBD1 TRBV7-8 TGTGCCAGCAGCTCCGGACAGGGGGGAAACACCATATATTTT CASSSGQGGNTIYF
16 TRBJ1-6 NA NA TRBV6-5 TGTGCCAGCAGTTACTCGTCTTGGGAGATGGGTTCACCCCTCCACTTT CASSYSSWEMGSPLHF
12 TRBJ1-2 once NA TRBV12-3/TRBV12-4 TGTGCCAGCAGTTTGGCAGGCTATGGCTACACCTTC CASSLAGYGYTF
16 TRBJ1-5 NA NA TRBV28 TGTGCCAGCAGAATTTACAGGGTGGGGATAAATTCGCCCCAGCATTTT CASRIYRVGINSPQHF